These 32 T cell receptor beta chains were sequenced from one sample in a study of cytomegalovirus exposure and HLA in healthy donors (dated by TCRdb to 2016 to 2017). Library creation used the immunoSEQ multiplex PCR assay. TCRdb retrieved this table from immuneACCESS and kept in-frame rearrangements only. Not all clones are present; in checked studies, unresolved V genes account for under half, and no reason is known for the remainder. This sample comprises 200,000 to 250,000 clones, approximately 82% of them detected only once. The ten largest clones add up to around 5.5% of the sample. Source material: PBMCs. These receptors were taken from a woman aged 18-29 years in good health and CMV-seronegative.

The rearrangement links TRBV6-1 to TRBJ2-7, with 10 nucleotides matching TRBD2. The CDR3 totals 16 residues. V was clipped by 3 bases and J by 5 bases; unmatched bases: 10. Germline assignment: CDR1 MNHNS and CDR2 SASEGT. This CDR3 is CASSDPGLALRNEQYF. The CDR3 DNA sequence: TGTGCCAGCAGTGACCCGGGACTAGCGTTGAGGAACGAGCAGTACTTC.

This sequence joins TRBV18 and TRBJ2-7; TRBD1 aligns across 9 bases. From germline, CDR1 is KGHSH and CDR2 LQKENI. The J segment lost 1 base and the V segment lost 3 bases, leaving 7 bases of the junction unmatched. CDR3 size: 16 residues. CDR3 bases: TGTGCCAGCTCACCGGACAGGGGCCGCACGTCCTACGAGCAGTACTTC. As protein: CASSPDRGRTSYEQYF.

The V gene is TRBV9, the J gene TRBJ1-1; TRBD1 agrees at 8 bases. V shed 4 bases and J 3 bases; nucleotides not matched to a gene: 8. CDR1 and CDR2 (germline): SGDLS, YYNGEE. This CDR3 region has 15 residues. CDR3: CASSTPGGDDTEAFF. In DNA form, the CDR3 reads TGTGCCAGCAGCACCCCAGGGGGCGACGACACTGAAGCTTTCTTT.

The chain employs TRBV6-5 and TRBJ1-5; the D is unclear. CDR1 and CDR2 (germline): MNHEY, SVGAGI. The CDR3 has 14 residues. With 5 bases removed from V and 1 base from J, the gap between germline ends came to 9 bases. CDR3 region: CASSRGRSNQPQHF. For the CDR3, the DNA is TGTGCCAGCAGTCGCGGACGGAGCAATCAGCCCCAGCATTTT.

The chain has TRBV6-5 and TRBJ2-7; D is perhaps TRBD2 (5 bases). CDR1 and CDR2 from the germline V gene are MNHEY and SVGAGI. The CDR3 covers 13 residues. With 0 bases removed from V and 5 bases from J, the gap between germline ends came to 8 bases. The DNA for the CDR3 is TGTGCCAGCAGTTACTCGGGTAGCGACGAGCAGTACTTC. Protein product: CASSYSGSDEQYF.

The chain combines TRBV30 with TRBJ1-4; D might be TRBD1 (5 bases). V was trimmed by 2 bases and J by 12 bases, leaving 22 bases between them. The germline CDR1 and CDR2 sequences are GTSNPN and SVGIG (reference sequence). The CDR3 consists of 15 residues. The CDR3 region is CAWSFLARGPGQLFF. The CDR3 DNA reads as TGTGCCTGGAGTTTTTTGGCCCGGGGCCCGGGGCAACTGTTTTTT.

The V gene is TRBV6-1, the J gene TRBJ1-1, with no clear D. V lost 1 base and J 2 bases, leaving 8 bases between the germline ends. This CDR3 region has 14 residues. CDR1 is MNHNS, CDR2 SASEGT, per germline. Here the CDR3 DNA reads TGTGCCAGCAGTGAAGATCCTGTAAACACTGAAGCTTTCTTT. Protein sequence: CASSEDPVNTEAFF.

The V call is TRBV27, the J call TRBJ1-2; TRBD1 matches at 8 bases. This CDR3 region has 15 residues. The germline CDR1 and CDR2 sequences are MNHEY and SMNVEV (reference sequence). Losses at the gene ends were 4 bases for V and 8 bases for J; bases not matched to a gene: 12. The CDR3 DNA follows: TGTGCCAGCAGTTCGTCTCCGGGACAGGCGGGCGGCTACACCTTC. Translated, it gives CASSSSPGQAGGYTF.

In DNA form, the CDR3 reads TGCGCCAGCAGCCAAGGCAGGCCCTCAGGGGATACGCAGTATTTT. It yields the protein CASSQGRPSGDTQYF. This chain connects TRBV4-1 to TRBJ2-3; D is perhaps TRBD1 (5 bases). Trimming shortened V by 1 base and J by 6 bases, and 14 bases separated the two germline ends. The germline V gene encodes CDR1 MGHRA and CDR2 YSYEKL. The CDR3 contains 15 residues.

The chain carries TRBV5-1 and TRBJ2-1, with 9 bases that match TRBD1. CDR1 is SGHRS and CDR2 is YFSETQ in the germline V gene. V lost 4 bases and J lost 5; bases outside the gene matches: 7. This CDR3 is built from 15 residues. The DNA of the CDR3 is TGCGCCAGCAGCCCGACCGGGACAGGGCACAATGAGCAGTTCTTC. Protein: CASSPTGTGHNEQFF.

This chain joins TRBV5-1 and TRBJ2-7; tentatively, D is TRBD1 (6 bases). V was clipped by 4 bases and J by 5 bases, with 13 bases between them. The CDR3 sequence is 13 residues long. Germline V gene sequence: CDR1 SGHRS, CDR2 YFSETQ. DNA for the CDR3: TGCGCCAGCAGCCAAGGGGGTAGGAACGAGCAGTACTTC. Translating it yields CASSQGGRNEQYF. The variable domain in full, completed from reference TRBV5-1 and TRBJ2-7, reads KAGVTQTPRYLIKTRGQQVTLSCSPISGHRSVSWYQQTPGQGLQFLFEYFSETQRNKGNFPGRFSGRQFSNSRSEMNVSTLELGDSALYLCASSQGGRNEQYFGPGTRLTVT.

V is TRBV28 and J is TRBJ2-7; 12 bases agree with TRBD1. J was trimmed by 7 bases and V by 6 bases; bases with no gene match: 13. The CDR3 is 16 residues long. Germline CDR1 MDHEN, CDR2 SYDVKM. The CDR3 DNA follows: TGTGCCAGCAGGGGACAGGGGGCAGCCCGGGTGGGGGAGCAGTACTTC. This codes for CASRGQGAARVGEQYF.

The chain joins TRBV2 to TRBJ1-4; no reliable D call. V lost 8 bases to trimming and J lost 8 bases, with 6 bases between them. CDR3 length equals 10 residues. Germline CDR1 SNHLY, CDR2 FYNNEI. The CDR3 here is CASGREKLFF. The DNA for the CDR3 is TGTGCCAGCGGGAGGGAAAAACTGTTTTTT. Based on the CDR3 plus reference TRBV2 and TRBJ1-4, the full variable domain is EPEVTQTPSHQVTQMGQEVILRCVPISNHLYFYWYRQILGQKVEFLVSFYNNEISEKSEIFDDQFSVERPDGSNFTLKIRSTKLEDSAMYFCASGREKLFFGSGTQLSVL.

The chain couples TRBV28 to TRBJ1-2, with a tentative D call TRBD1 (5 bases). Germline V lookup: CDR1 MDHEN, CDR2 SYDVKM. This CDR3 spans 13 amino acids. Trimming stripped 11 bases from V and 0 bases from J, with 13 bases between. The CDR3 region has the DNA TGTGCCCAAAGAGGGGTAGCTAACTATGGCTACACCTTC. As protein: CAQRGVANYGYTF.

V and J are TRBV7-9 and TRBJ1-2, with TRBD1 as a possible D gene (6 bases). CDR1 SEHNR and CDR2 FQNEAQ come from the germline V gene (reference sequence). The germline V and J ends were trimmed by 5 bases and 6 bases, with 13 bases remaining between them. The CDR3 length is 13 residues. The CDR3 nucleotides read TGTGCCAGCAGCCCCCCGGGGGCCCATGGCTACACCTTC. Translating gives CASSPPGAHGYTF. The full variable domain, its missing parts supplied by reference TRBV7-9 and TRBJ1-2, is DTGVSQNPRHKITKRGQNVTFRCDPISEHNRLYWYRQTLGQGPEFLTYFQNEAQLEKSRLLSDRFSAERPKGSFSTLEIQRTEQGDSAMYLCASSPPGAHGYTFGSGTRLTVV.

The chain combines TRBV5-1 with TRBJ1-5, with D perhaps matching TRBD1 (5 bases). The CDR3 is 14 amino acids. CDR1 and CDR2 (germline): SGHRS, YFSETQ. V dropped 0 bases and J dropped 5 bases, with 9 bases sitting between them. The CDR3 loop is CASSLEGPHQPQHF. The DNA for the CDR3 is TGCGCCAGCAGCTTGGAGGGACCCCATCAGCCCCAGCATTTT.

The chain recombines TRBV27 with TRBJ1-2, with 10 bases aligning to TRBD1. This CDR3 has 17 residues. Germline values: CDR1 MNHEY, CDR2 SMNVEV (reference sequence). Trimming at V came to 6 bases and at J to 2 bases, leaving 12 bases not matched to a gene. The CDR3 sequence is CASSLLPPGQGNYGYTF. As DNA, the CDR3 is TGTGCCAGCAGCTTACTCCCCCCGGGACAGGGGAACTATGGCTACACCTTC.

On this clone itself: Other nucleotide sequences in the sample specify the same CDR3. This sequence joins TRBV2 and TRBJ2-1; 9 bases line up with TRBD1. Germline CDR1 is SNHLY and CDR2 is FYNNEI. There are 13 residues in the CDR3. V dropped 5 bases and J dropped 7; count of bases not matched to a gene: 3. This chain's CDR3 is CASSRDRVNEQFF. In nucleotides, the CDR3 is TGTGCCAGCAGTCGGGACAGGGTAAATGAGCAGTTCTTC.

This clone has just a few counts. The chain carries TRBV27 and TRBJ1-2; perhaps TRBD1 as D (5 bases). Trimming stripped 5 bases from V and 4 bases from J, with 20 bases between. Germline V lookup: CDR1 MNHEY, CDR2 SMNVEV (reference sequence). The CDR3 is made up of 16 amino acids. The DNA of the CDR3 is TGTGCCAGCAGTAGGGTGGGACTGGAATTGATCTATGGCTACACCTTC. It codes for CASSRVGLELIYGYTF.

For the CDR3, the DNA is TGTGCCAGCAGCGCCGGGACAGCGCCCACCGGGGAGCTGTTTTTT. The encoded protein is CASSAGTAPTGELFF. The chain has TRBV9 and TRBJ2-2; TRBD1 matches at 7 bases. The CDR3 totals 15 residues. Trimming cost V 3 bases and J 4 bases; bases outside gene matches: 6. Looked up from germline, CDR1 is SGDLS and CDR2 is YYNGEE.

The V call is TRBV5-1, the J call TRBJ1-1; TRBD1 might be the D (5 bases). Trimming shortened V by 4 bases and J by 7 bases, and 14 bases separated the two germline ends. The CDR3 runs 13 residues. The germline V gene has CDR1 SGHRS and CDR2 YFSETQ. The CDR3 here is CASSVGQFNEAFF. CDR3 DNA sequence: TGCGCCAGCAGCGTGGGGCAGTTTAATGAAGCTTTCTTT.

Only one count was recorded for this clone. This chain links TRBV5-1 with TRBJ2-6, with 7 bases that match TRBD1. CDR1 SGHRS and CDR2 YFSETQ come from the germline V gene. V trimming: 4 bases; J trimming: 0 bases; junction bases outside the gene matches: 4. The length of the CDR3 is 16 residues. CDR3 DNA sequence: TGCGCCAGCAGCCCGGGACAGTCCTCTGGGGCCAACGTCCTGACTTTC. This translates into CASSPGQSSGANVLTF.

About this clone: One end of the junction fails to match germline, which may point to a read error. The rearrangement links TRBV6-1 to TRBJ1-1; D is ambiguous. The germline CDR1 and CDR2 sequences are MNHNS and SASEGT. This CDR3 is 15 amino acids long. CDR3 protein: CASREGGRKNTEAFF. In DNA form, the CDR3 reads TGTGCCAGCAGAGAAGGAGGAAGGAAGAACACTGAAGCTTTCTTT.

The CDR3 DNA follows: TGTGCCAGCCACGGGGGGGACAGGTATCAGGTACACTATGGCTACACCTTC. It translates to CASHGGDRYQVHYGYTF. The genes are TRBV30 and TRBJ1-2; 8 bases line up with TRBD1. There are 17 residues in the CDR3. The V gene end was trimmed by 8 bases and the J gene end by 3 bases; junction bases not matched to a gene: 20. Germline assignment: CDR1 GTSNPN and CDR2 SVGIG (reference sequence).

The chain links TRBV7-3 to TRBJ1-1, with 12 bases matching TRBD1. Unmatched junction bases numbered 7, after V lost 1 base and J lost 1 base. This CDR3 region has 18 residues. CDR1 SGHTA and CDR2 FQGTGA come from the germline V gene. The CDR3 DNA reads TGTGCCAGCAGCTTAATGGGTGGGACAGGGGGCCCGAACACTGAAGCTTTCTTT. It is translated as CASSLMGGTGGPNTEAFF.

This clone was seen a single time. The rearrangement uses TRBV5-1 and TRBJ2-7; a possible D gene is TRBD2 (7 bases). Germline V gene sequence: CDR1 SGHRS, CDR2 YFSETQ. The CDR3 contains 16 residues. V was shortened by 7 bases and J by 0 bases, with 20 bases between the two germline ends. CDR3 bases: TGCGCCAGCTCAATCGGGGGGCAGTCGAGCTCCTACGAGCAGTACTTC. It is translated as CASSIGGQSSSYEQYF.

V is TRBV18 and J is TRBJ2-7; D may correspond to TRBD1 or TRBD2 (5 bases each). Germline CDR1 KGHSH, CDR2 LQKENI. The V end was cut by 6 bases, the J end by 2 bases, with 14 bases between. CDR3 length: 14 residues. The CDR3 here is CASSSGGLPYEQYF. The CDR3 nucleotides are TGTGCCAGCTCTTCTGGGGGATTACCCTACGAGCAGTACTTC.

V is TRBV27 and J is TRBJ2-6; possibly TRBD2 for D (5 bases). Germline V lookup: CDR1 MNHEY, CDR2 SMNVEV (reference sequence). The CDR3 is made up of 15 amino acids. Between the trimmed V and J ends, which lost 5 bases and 3 bases, there was a span of 11 bases. The CDR3 sequence: CASSLIRDGANVLTF. The CDR3 DNA reads as TGTGCCAGCAGTCTAATTCGGGATGGGGCCAACGTCCTGACTTTC. The full variable domain, its missing parts supplied by reference TRBV27 and TRBJ2-6, is EAQVTQNPRYLITVTGKKLTVTCSQNMNHEYMSWYRQDPGLGLRQIYYSMNVEVTDKGDVPEGYKVSRKEKRNFPLILESPSPNQTSLYFCASSLIRDGANVLTFGAGSRLTVL.

The CDR3 DNA sequence: TGTGCCACCAGCAGGGACACAGGGTCCGAAGCTTTCTTT. Protein sequence: CATSRDTGSEAFF. The chain uses TRBV15 and TRBJ1-1, with a tentative D call TRBD1 (6 bases). Between the trimmed V and J ends, which lost 3 bases and 8 bases, there was a span of 13 bases. The CDR3 has 13 residues. Germline V CDR1 and CDR2: LNHNV, YYDKDF (reference sequence).

The chain links TRBV5-1 to TRBJ1-3; D might be TRBD1 (6 bases). This CDR3 contains 14 residues. V dropped 4 bases and J dropped 7 bases, with 15 bases sitting between them. The germline gives CDR1 SGHRS, CDR2 YFSETQ. The CDR3 is CASSPDGQRNTIYF. CDR3 in DNA: TGCGCCAGCAGCCCCGACGGACAGAGGAACACCATATATTTT. The full variable domain, in which reference TRBV5-1 and TRBJ1-3 provide the parts outside the CDR3, is KAGVTQTPRYLIKTRGQQVTLSCSPISGHRSVSWYQQTPGQGLQFLFEYFSETQRNKGNFPGRFSGRQFSNSRSEMNVSTLELGDSALYLCASSPDGQRNTIYFGEGSWLTVV.

This clone was observed a few times. The chain uses TRBV5-4 and TRBJ1-1; TRBD1 matches at 9 bases. Germline CDR1 SGHNT, CDR2 YYREEE (reference sequence). The CDR3 is made up of 15 amino acids. Trimming took 4 bases from V and 5 from J; bases not matched to a gene: 9. The CDR3 nucleotides read TGTGCCAGCAGCCCCGGAGGGACAGGGTATACTGAAGCTTTCTTT. It translates to CASSPGGTGYTEAFF.

The chain employs TRBV20-1 and TRBJ1-1, with D hard to call. Trimming left V 1 base short and J 13 bases short, with 10 bases between. This CDR3 has 10 amino acids. Germline-derived CDR1 and CDR2 are DFQATT and SNEGSKA (reference sequence). CDR3 sequence reads: CSARARSDFF. The DNA of the CDR3 is TGCAGTGCTAGAGCCCGTAGTGATTTCTTT.